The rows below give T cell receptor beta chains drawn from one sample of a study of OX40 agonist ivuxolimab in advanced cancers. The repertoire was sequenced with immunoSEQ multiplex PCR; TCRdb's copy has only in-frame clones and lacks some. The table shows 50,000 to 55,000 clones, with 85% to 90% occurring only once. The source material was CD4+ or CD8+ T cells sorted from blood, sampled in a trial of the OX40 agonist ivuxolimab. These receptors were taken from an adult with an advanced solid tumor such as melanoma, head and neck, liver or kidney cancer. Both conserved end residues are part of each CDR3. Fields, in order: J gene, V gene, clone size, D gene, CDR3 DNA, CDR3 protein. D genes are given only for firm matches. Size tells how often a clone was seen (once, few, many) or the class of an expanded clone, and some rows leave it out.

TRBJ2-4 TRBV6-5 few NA TGTGCCAGCTCCCCCGGGACGCCCGACAAAAACATTCAGTACTTC CASSPGTPDKNIQYF
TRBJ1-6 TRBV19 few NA TGTGCCAGTAGTATCTCGGTCGATAATTCACCCCTCCACTTT CASSISVDNSPLHF
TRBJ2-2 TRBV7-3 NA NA TGTGCCAGCAGCCCATCTCCAGACGGACTCACCGGGGAGCTGTTTTTT CASSPSPDGLTGELFF
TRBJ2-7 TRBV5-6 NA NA TGTGCCAGCAGCTTGGAAGGGTACGAGCAGTACTTC CASSLEGYEQYF
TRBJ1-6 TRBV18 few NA TGTGCCAGCTCGCAGGAGAAGAATTCACCCCTCCACTTT CASSQEKNSPLHF
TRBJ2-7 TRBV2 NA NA TGTGCCAGCAGTAACTACGAGCAGTACTTC CASSNYEQYF
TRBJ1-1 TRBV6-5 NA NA TGTGCCAGCAGTTTCCCCGGGACAAAGGAAGCTTTCTTT CASSFPGTKEAFF
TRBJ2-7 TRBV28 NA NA TGTGCCAGCAGTTTAACAGGGTTCTCCTACGAGCAGTACTTC CASSLTGFSYEQYF
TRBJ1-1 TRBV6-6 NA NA TGTGCCAGCAGTTACCGGGGGACTCCAAACACTGAAGCTTTCTTT CASSYRGTPNTEAFF
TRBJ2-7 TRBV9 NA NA TGTGCCAGCAGCCCCGCTTCCCACTCCTACGAGCAGTACTTC CASSPASHSYEQYF
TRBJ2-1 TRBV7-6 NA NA TGTGCCAGCAGCCGTTTTGGACCTTCCTACAATGAGCAGTTCTTC CASSRFGPSYNEQFF
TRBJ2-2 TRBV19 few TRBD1 TGTGCCAGTAGTGTTGGACAGGGCACCGGGGAGCTGTTTTTT CASSVGQGTGELFF
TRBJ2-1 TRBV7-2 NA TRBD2 TGTGCCAGCAGGAGAATAGCGGGGGGGCCGAATGAGCAGTTCTTC CASRRIAGGPNEQFF
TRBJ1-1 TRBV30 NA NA TGTGCCTGGAGCCACCACAGGGACACTGAAGCTTTCTTT CAWSHHRDTEAFF
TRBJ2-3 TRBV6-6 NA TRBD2 TGTGCCAGCAGGTCGTTTGGGGGAGGGCAAGATACGCAGTATTTT CASRSFGGGQDTQYF
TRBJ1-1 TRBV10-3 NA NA TGTGCCATCAGCCCGGGGGCAGGGGAGACTGAAGCTTTCTTT CAISPGAGETEAFF
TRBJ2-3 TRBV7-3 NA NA TGTGCCAGCAGCTTATGGGGCCCTAGCGACTCTAGCACAGATACGCAGTATTTT CASSLWGPSDSSTDTQYF
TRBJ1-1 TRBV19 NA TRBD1 TGTGCCAGTATCCCGGGACAGGGCGTGAACACTGAAGCTTTCTTT CASIPGQGVNTEAFF
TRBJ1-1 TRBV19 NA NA TGTGCCAGTAGTATCTTAGGGGCTGAAGCTTTCTTT CASSILGAEAFF
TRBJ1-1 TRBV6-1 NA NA TGTGCCAGCAGTTCACAGGGCAGTACTGAAGCTTTCTTT CASSSQGSTEAFF
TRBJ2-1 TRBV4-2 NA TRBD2 TGTGCCAGCAGCTCAGACCAACTAGCGGGGCAGTTCTTC CASSSDQLAGQFF
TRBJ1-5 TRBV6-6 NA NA TGTGCCAGCAGTTTGGACGCGCTCAATCAGCCCCAGCATTTT CASSLDALNQPQHF
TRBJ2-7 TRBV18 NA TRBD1 TGTGCCAGCTCACCAAGCCAGGGGGCCGACGAGCAGTACTTC CASSPSQGADEQYF
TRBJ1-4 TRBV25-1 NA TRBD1 TGTGCCAGCAGTATGGGACAGGGGAATGAAAAACTGTTTTTT CASSMGQGNEKLFF
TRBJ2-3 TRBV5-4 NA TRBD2 TGTGCCAGCAGCTCCGGGGGGGCATCTCGTATTACAGATACGCAGTATTTT CASSSGGASRITDTQYF
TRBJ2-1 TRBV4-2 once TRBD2 TGTGCCAGCAGCCAAGGGGGATGGGCTAGCGGGTACAATGAGCAGTTCTTC CASSQGGWASGYNEQFF
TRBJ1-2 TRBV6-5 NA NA TGTGCCAGCAGTTATTCACAGGGTCCGGATGGCTACACCTTC CASSYSQGPDGYTF
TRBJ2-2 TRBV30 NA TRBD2 TGTGCCTGGAGTCGCGGGGGGACGAACACCGGGGAGCTGTTTTTT CAWSRGGTNTGELFF
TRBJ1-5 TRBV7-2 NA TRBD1 TGTGCCAGCAGCCCAGGGGGCCGTAATCAGCCCCAGCATTTT CASSPGGRNQPQHF
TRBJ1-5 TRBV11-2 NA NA TGTGCCAGCTCCATAGGGGCAAGCCAGCCCCAGCATTTT CASSIGASQPQHF
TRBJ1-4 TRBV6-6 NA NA TGTGCCAGCAGTTACGGGCAGTATAATGAAAAACTGTTTTTT CASSYGQYNEKLFF
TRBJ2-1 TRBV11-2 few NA TGTGCCAGCAGCTCGCAACGTAATGAGCAGTTCTTC CASSSQRNEQFF
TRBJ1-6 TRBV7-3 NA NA TGTGCCAGCAGCTCGGCAGGGAATTCACCCCTCCACTTT CASSSAGNSPLHF
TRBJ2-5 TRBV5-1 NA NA TGCGCCAGCAGCTTGGGACAGATAATCCAAGAGACCCAGTACTTC CASSLGQIIQETQYF
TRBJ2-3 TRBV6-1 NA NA TGTGCCAGCAGTATTACATCAGATACGCAGTATTTT CASSITSDTQYF
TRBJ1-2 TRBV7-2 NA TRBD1 TGTGCCAGCAGCTCAAGGACAGGGGATGGCTACACCTTC CASSSRTGDGYTF
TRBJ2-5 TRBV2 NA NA TGTGCCAGCAGTACGGACAGTCAAGAGACCCAGTACTTC CASSTDSQETQYF
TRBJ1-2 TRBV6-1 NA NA TGTGCCAGCTTCCGGGACATTAACTATGGCTACACCTTC CASFRDINYGYTF
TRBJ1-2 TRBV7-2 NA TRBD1 TGTGCCAGCAGCGCCGGGACAGGGATGGGCTATGGCTACACCTTC CASSAGTGMGYGYTF
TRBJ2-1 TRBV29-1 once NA TGCAGCTTTCAAGGATGGGGGTTCAATGAGCAGTTCTTC CSFQGWGFNEQFF
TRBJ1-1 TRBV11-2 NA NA TGTGCCAGCAGCTTAGGAGGAAACACTGAAGCTTTCTTT CASSLGGNTEAFF
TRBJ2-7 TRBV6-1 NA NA TGTGCCAGCAGTGATCGGCAAACCTACGAGCAGTACTTC CASSDRQTYEQYF
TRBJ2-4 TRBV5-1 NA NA TGCGCCAGCAGCTTGGAAGGGGCCAAAAACATTCAGTACTTC CASSLEGAKNIQYF
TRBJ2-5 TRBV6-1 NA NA TGTGCCAGCAGCTTACAGGGAGCGGGAGAGACCCAGTACTTC CASSLQGAGETQYF
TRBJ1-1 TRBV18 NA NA TGTGCCAGCTCACCCGAGCAGGACGCCACTGAAGCTTTCTTT CASSPEQDATEAFF
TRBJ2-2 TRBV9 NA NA TGTGCCAGCAGCCCCCGCCAGGGACTTAACACCGGGGAGCTGTTTTTT CASSPRQGLNTGELFF
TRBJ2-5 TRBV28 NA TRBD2 TGTGCCAGCACGGTTACCACGGGACTAGGGGAAGAGACCCAGTACTTC CASTVTTGLGEETQYF
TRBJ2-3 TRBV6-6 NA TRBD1 TGTGCCAGCAGTTACGGACAGGACGGCACAGATACGCAGTATTTT CASSYGQDGTDTQYF
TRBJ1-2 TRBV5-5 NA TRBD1 TGTGCCAGCAGCTCGCCGGGACAGGGGTTTAGGGACTATGGCTACACCTTC CASSSPGQGFRDYGYTF